The 22 T cell receptor beta chains given below trace back to one sample, sequenced in a study of post-analysis software for immune sequencing data. Study findings and constraints: Comparison of patients with controls showed five TRBV segments more frequent in patients, TRBV5-6, TRBV5-1 and TRBV20-1 among them.

The antigens for these receptors are not known. Unique molecular identifiers had been added to the TCR beta cDNA libraries. MiXCR was run by TCRdb on the PCR reads, yielding one entry per CDR3 protein. This sample yields 600,000 to 700,000 distinct CDR3 sequences, of which 55% to 70% are seen a single time; about 10% belongs to the top ten. Source material: blood. These receptors originate from a girl aged 2-10 years with multiple sclerosis.

The CDR3 reads CASSPYSGAGDTQYF. In nucleotides, the CDR3 is TGTGCCAGCAGCCCCTATAGCGGGGCTGGGGATACGCAGTATTTT. The chain recombines TRBV9 with TRBJ2-3, with 8 nucleotides matching TRBD2. The CDR3 has 15 residues. Trimming at V came to 4 bases and at J to 6 bases, leaving 10 bases not matched to a gene. Germline-derived CDR1 and CDR2 are SGDLS and YYNGEE.

The chain recombines TRBV15 with TRBJ1-2; D is ambiguous. Trimming stripped 0 bases from V and 3 bases from J, with 8 bases between. The CDR3 covers 14 residues. Germline V gene sequence: CDR1 LNHNV, CDR2 YYDKDF (reference sequence). CDR3 DNA: TGTGCCACCAGCAGAGATGGGCAGGACTATGGCTACACCTTC. Translation: CATSRDGQDYGYTF. Combining the CDR3 with reference TRBV15 and TRBJ1-2 gives the whole variable domain DAMVIQNPRYQVTQFGKPVTLSCSQTLNHNVMYWYQQKSSQAPKLLFHYYDKDFNNEADTPDNFQSRRPNTSFCFLDIRSPGLGDTAMYLCATSRDGQDYGYTFGSGTRLTVV.

The gene calls are TRBV25-1 and TRBJ2-1, with 11 positions matching TRBD2. Germline V gives CDR1 MGHDK, CDR2 SYGVNS. V lost 6 bases, J lost 5 bases, and 6 bases stayed unmatched. This CDR3 spans 15 amino acids. The CDR3 sequence: CASRAGTSGDNEQFF. CDR3 bases: TGTGCCAGCAGGGCCGGGACTAGCGGCGACAATGAGCAGTTCTTC.

The chain combines TRBV9 with TRBJ1-6, with 9 bases lining up with TRBD1. V gave up 0 bases and J gave up 8 bases; unmatched junction bases: 3. Germline V gene sequence: CDR1 SGDLS, CDR2 YYNGEE. The CDR3 is made up of 15 amino acids. CDR3 bases: TGTGCCAGCAGCGTAGGGGACAGGGCGTATTCACCCCTCCACTTT. As protein: CASSVGDRAYSPLHF.

J is TRBJ2-3 and V is TRBV28; 13 nucleotides match TRBD2. V lost 3 bases, J lost 2 bases, and 8 bases stayed unmatched. The CDR3 is made up of 18 amino acids. Germline CDR1 is MDHEN and CDR2 is SYDVKM. CDR3 bases: TGTGCCAGCAGTTTTCCGATGGGACTAGCGGGACCCACAGATACGCAGTATTTT. It encodes CASSFPMGLAGPTDTQYF.

This clonotype came up a few times. This chain joins TRBV3-1 and TRBJ2-1; D gene unclear. Trimming cost V 0 bases and J 3 bases, with 9 bases left between them. Per the germline V gene, CDR1 is LGHDT and CDR2 is YNNKEL (reference sequence). The CDR3 totals 15 residues. CDR3: CASSQDLISYNEQFF. In nucleotides, the CDR3 is TGTGCCAGCAGCCAAGATCTTATCAGCTACAATGAGCAGTTCTTC.

This chain joins TRBV11-2 and TRBJ2-3; 8 positions agree with TRBD1. V was clipped by 0 bases and J by 5 bases; unmatched bases: 10. Germline V gives CDR1 SGHAT, CDR2 FQNNGV. The CDR3 totals 17 residues. The CDR3 DNA sequence: TGTGCCAGCAGCTTAGATCGATCCAGGGGGCTGGAAGATACGCAGTATTTT. This encodes CASSLDRSRGLEDTQYF.

The chain recombines TRBV6-6 with TRBJ1-2; TRBD1 matches 8 bases. The junction had 17 bases not matched to a gene; V was cut back by 6 bases and J by 8 bases. CDR1 is MNHNY, CDR2 SVGAGI, per germline (reference sequence). The CDR3 consists of 16 residues. This chain's CDR3 is CASSLRTGQGAEGYTF. CDR3 nucleotide sequence: TGTGCCAGCAGCTTACGAACGGGGCAGGGGGCCGAAGGCTACACCTTC.

The chain recombines TRBV6-6 with TRBJ2-3, with D perhaps TRBD2 (6 bases). V was shortened by 2 bases and J by 4 bases, with 13 bases between the two germline ends. This CDR3 has 15 residues. Looked up from germline, CDR1 is MNHNY and CDR2 is SVGAGI (reference sequence). CDR3 in DNA: TGTGCCAGCAGTTACGGGGGGATTCGGGCAGATACGCAGTATTTT. This encodes CASSYGGIRADTQYF.

V gene TRBV6-2 or TRBV6-3 combines with J gene TRBJ1-6, with D unclear. Germline values: CDR1 MNHEY, CDR2 SVGEGT. The V and J ends lost 2 bases and 7 bases respectively, with 12 bases between them. The CDR3 totals 15 residues. As DNA, the CDR3 is TGTGCCAGCAGTTACGGCCGGGCTCGGAATTCACCCCTCCACTTT. Translated, it gives CASSYGRARNSPLHF.

The J gene is TRBJ2-3, the V gene TRBV5-5; no firm D call. Germline CDR1 and CDR2: SGHKS and YYEKEE (reference sequence). The V end lost 3 bases, the J end lost 6 bases, and 20 bases lay between the germline ends. The CDR3 spans 16 residues. CDR3 DNA: TGTGCCAGCAGCTCGACACTAACTGTACTGGCGGATACGCAGTATTTT. Protein product: CASSSTLTVLADTQYF.

CDR3 DNA sequence: TGTGCCAGCAGCCCCGGGACTAGCGGTCCCCGGGGGAATGAGCAGTTCTTC. This gives the protein CASSPGTSGPRGNEQFF. The chain joins TRBV11-2 to TRBJ2-1, with 11 nucleotides matching TRBD2. Germline V gives CDR1 SGHAT, CDR2 FQNNGV. The CDR3 extends over 17 amino acids. The V gene end was trimmed by 5 bases and the J gene end by 7 bases; junction bases not matched to a gene: 13.

The genes are TRBV15 and TRBJ1-6; D gene uncertain. Trimming took off 0 bases at V and 6 bases at J, with 9 bases between the two ends. CDR3 length: 15 amino acids. Germline assignment: CDR1 LNHNV and CDR2 YYDKDF (reference sequence). CDR3 protein: CATSRDRGANSPLHF. The CDR3 DNA reads as TGTGCCACCAGCAGAGACAGAGGCGCTAATTCACCCCTCCACTTT.

This clonotype has only one observation. V is TRBV27 and J is TRBJ2-7, with D unresolved. Trimming cost V 3 bases and J 1 base, with 7 bases left between them. This CDR3 has 13 amino acids. Germline V CDR1 and CDR2: MNHEY, SMNVEV (reference sequence). Here the CDR3 DNA reads TGTGCCAGCAGTTTTATGGGGTCCTACGAGCAGTACTTC. It codes for CASSFMGSYEQYF.

The V and J genes are TRBV3-1 and TRBJ2-4; 12 nucleotides agree with TRBD2. CDR3 length equals 17 residues. The J segment lost 2 bases and the V segment lost 1 base, leaving 3 bases of the junction unmatched. From germline, CDR1 is LGHDT and CDR2 YNNKEL (reference sequence). For the CDR3, the DNA is TGTGCCAGCAGCCAAGGGCTAGCGGGAGGGACCAAAAACATTCAGTACTTC. It codes for CASSQGLAGGTKNIQYF.

The V call is TRBV10-3, the J call TRBJ2-3; perhaps D is TRBD1 or TRBD2 (5 bases each). CDR3 length: 15 residues. Germline V gives CDR1 ENHRY, CDR2 SYGVKD. Deletions cut 3 bases from V and 2 bases from J, with 12 bases between. The CDR3 DNA reads TGTGCCATCAGTGAAGCGGCAGGGAACACAGATACGCAGTATTTT. Its translation: CAISEAAGNTDTQYF.

This clonotype was counted between two and nine times. V usage is TRBV2 and J usage is TRBJ2-1; 10 bases align to TRBD2. The germline V gene has CDR1 SNHLY and CDR2 FYNNEI. J was trimmed by 5 bases and V by 8 bases; bases with no gene match: 6. The CDR3 contains 14 residues. Written as DNA, the CDR3 is TGTGCCAGCGTTCTAGCGGGAGTCAACAATGAGCAGTTCTTC. It specifies CASVLAGVNNEQFF.

V and J are TRBV5-1 and TRBJ2-5, with 9 bases matching TRBD2. Germline V gene lookup returns CDR1 SGHRS and CDR2 YFSETQ. J was trimmed by 5 bases and V by 3 bases; bases with no gene match: 8. The CDR3 covers 15 residues. This CDR3 reads CASSWGSGRRETQYF. CDR3 coding DNA: TGCGCCAGCAGCTGGGGTAGCGGGAGACGGGAGACCCAGTACTTC.

In this sample, this clonotype turned up a few times. V is TRBV27 and J is TRBJ2-1; possibly TRBD2 for D (5 bases). The CDR3 loop spans 15 amino acids. Trimming removed 2 bases from V and 7 bases from J, with 15 bases in between. Germline lookup yields CDR1 MNHEY and CDR2 SMNVEV (reference sequence). CDR3: CASSLAGEVKNEQFF. CDR3 in DNA: TGTGCCAGCAGTTTAGCGGGTGAAGTTAAAAATGAGCAGTTCTTC.

The chain combines TRBV11-2 with TRBJ2-5; the match to TRBD2 covers 16 bases. The J call may be in error: the DNA end matches TRBJ2-7 better. CDR1 and CDR2 from the germline V gene are SGHAT and FQNNGV. This CDR3 has 16 residues. CDR3 loop: CASSTGTSGRAYEQYF. The DNA for the CDR3 is TGTGCCAGCAGCACCGGGACTAGCGGGAGGGCCTACGAGCAGTACTTC.

The J gene is TRBJ1-2, the V gene TRBV20-1; D uncertain. The CDR3 consists of 12 residues. Between the trimmed V and J ends, which lost 3 bases and 3 bases, there was a span of 8 bases. Looked up from germline, CDR1 is DFQATT and CDR2 is SNEGSKA (reference sequence). CDR3 DNA: TGCAGTGCTAGGATGGCAGACTATGGCTACACCTTC. Translating gives CSARMADYGYTF.

The chain has TRBV11-2 and TRBJ1-2, with TRBD1 matching 9 bases. V was pared by 3 bases and J by 6 bases, with 2 bases of the junction left unmatched. The CDR3 sequence is 13 residues long. Germline CDR1 SGHAT, CDR2 FQNNGV. CDR3 protein: CASSFRQGDGYTF. DNA for the CDR3: TGTGCCAGCAGCTTCCGACAGGGGGATGGCTACACCTTC. Filled out from reference TRBV11-2 and TRBJ1-2, the complete variable domain reads EAGVAQSPRYKIIEKRQSVAFWCNPISGHATLYWYQQILGQGPKLLIQFQNNGVVDDSQLPKDRFSAERLKGVDSTLKIQPAKLEDSAVYLCASSFRQGDGYTFGSGTRLTVV.